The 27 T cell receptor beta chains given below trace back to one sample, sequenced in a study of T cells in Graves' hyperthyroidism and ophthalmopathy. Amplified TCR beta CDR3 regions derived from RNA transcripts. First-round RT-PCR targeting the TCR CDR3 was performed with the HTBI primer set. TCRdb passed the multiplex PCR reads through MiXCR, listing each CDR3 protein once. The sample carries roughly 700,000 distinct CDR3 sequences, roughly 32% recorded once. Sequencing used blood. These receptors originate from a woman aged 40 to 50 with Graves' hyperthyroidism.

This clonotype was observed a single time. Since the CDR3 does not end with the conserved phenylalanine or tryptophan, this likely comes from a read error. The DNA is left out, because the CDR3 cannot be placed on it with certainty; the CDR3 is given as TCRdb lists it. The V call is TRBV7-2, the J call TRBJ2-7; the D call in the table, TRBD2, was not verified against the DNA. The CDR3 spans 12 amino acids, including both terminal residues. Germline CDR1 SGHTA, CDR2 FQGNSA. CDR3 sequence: CASSTPGGVGYY.

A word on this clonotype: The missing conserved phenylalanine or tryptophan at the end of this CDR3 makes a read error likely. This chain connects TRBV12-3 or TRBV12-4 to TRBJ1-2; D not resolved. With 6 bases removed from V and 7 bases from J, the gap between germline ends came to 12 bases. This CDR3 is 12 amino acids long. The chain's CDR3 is CASSRRPGGYTS. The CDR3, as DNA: TGTGCCAGCAGCCGGCGACCGGGTGGCTACACCTCC.

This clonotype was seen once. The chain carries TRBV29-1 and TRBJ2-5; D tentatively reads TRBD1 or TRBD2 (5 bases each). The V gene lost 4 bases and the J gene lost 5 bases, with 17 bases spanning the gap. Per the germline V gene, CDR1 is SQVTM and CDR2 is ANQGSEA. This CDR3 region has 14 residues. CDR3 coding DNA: TGCAGCGTTGTAGAGTCCGGGGCTTGGGAGACCCAGTACTTC. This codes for CSVVESGAWETQYF.

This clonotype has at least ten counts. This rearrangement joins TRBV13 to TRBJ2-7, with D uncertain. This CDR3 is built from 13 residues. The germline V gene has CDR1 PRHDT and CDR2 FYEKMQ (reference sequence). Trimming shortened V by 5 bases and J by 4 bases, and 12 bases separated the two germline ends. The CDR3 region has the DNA TGTGCCAGCAGCCCCCAAATCGGGTACGAGCAGTACTTC. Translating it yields CASSPQIGYEQYF.

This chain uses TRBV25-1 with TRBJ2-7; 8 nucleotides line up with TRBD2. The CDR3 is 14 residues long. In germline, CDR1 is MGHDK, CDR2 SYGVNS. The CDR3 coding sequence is TGTGCTAGTTCCAGCGGGAGTATCGCTTACGAGCAGTACTTC. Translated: CASSSGSIAYEQYF.

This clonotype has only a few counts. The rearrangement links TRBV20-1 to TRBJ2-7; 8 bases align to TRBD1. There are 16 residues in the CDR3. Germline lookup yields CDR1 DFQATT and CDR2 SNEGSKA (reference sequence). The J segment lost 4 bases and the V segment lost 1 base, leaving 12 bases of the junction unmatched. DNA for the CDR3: TGCAGTGCTAGAGGCCAGGGGGCTTTTGTCCATTACGAGCAGTACTTC. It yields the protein CSARGQGAFVHYEQYF.

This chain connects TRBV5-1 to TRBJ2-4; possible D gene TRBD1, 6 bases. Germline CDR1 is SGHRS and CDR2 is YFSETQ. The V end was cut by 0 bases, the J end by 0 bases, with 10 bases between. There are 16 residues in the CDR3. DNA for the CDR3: TGCGCCAGCAGCTTGGAGCCAGGGGCAGCCAAAAACATTCAGTACTTC. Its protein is CASSLEPGAAKNIQYF.

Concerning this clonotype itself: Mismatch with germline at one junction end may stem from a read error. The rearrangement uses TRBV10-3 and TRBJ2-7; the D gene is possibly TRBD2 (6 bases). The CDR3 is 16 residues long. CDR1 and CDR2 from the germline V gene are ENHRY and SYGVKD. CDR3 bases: TGTGCCAGCAGTGATTGGGGACTCTTAAAGACCTACGAGCAGTACTTC. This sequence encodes CASSDWGLLKTYEQYF.

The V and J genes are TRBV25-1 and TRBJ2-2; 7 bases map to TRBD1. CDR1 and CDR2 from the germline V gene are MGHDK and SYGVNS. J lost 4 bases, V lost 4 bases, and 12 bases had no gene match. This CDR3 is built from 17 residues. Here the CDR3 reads CASSVVRPGQITGELFF. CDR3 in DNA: TGTGCCAGCAGTGTCGTCAGACCGGGACAGATCACCGGGGAGCTGTTTTTT.

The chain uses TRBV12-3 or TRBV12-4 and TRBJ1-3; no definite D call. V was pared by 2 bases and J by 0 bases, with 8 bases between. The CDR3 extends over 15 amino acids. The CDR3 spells CASSLFTGSGNTIYF. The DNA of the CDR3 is TGTGCCAGCAGTTTATTTACGGGCTCTGGAAACACCATATATTTT.

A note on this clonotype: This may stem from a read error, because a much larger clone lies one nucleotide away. This CDR3 is CASSLDRGSRGYEQCF. The DNA for the CDR3 is TGTGCCAGCAGCTTGGACAGGGGGTCGCGTGGGTACGAGCAGTGCTTC. This chain uses TRBV7-6 with TRBJ2-7, with 10 bases fitting TRBD1. The CDR3 length is 16 residues. From germline, CDR1 is SGHVS and CDR2 FNYEAQ.

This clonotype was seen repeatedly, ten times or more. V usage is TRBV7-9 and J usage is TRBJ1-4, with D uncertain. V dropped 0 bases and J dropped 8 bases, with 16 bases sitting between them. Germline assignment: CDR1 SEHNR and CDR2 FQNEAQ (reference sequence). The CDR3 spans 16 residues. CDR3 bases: TGTGCCAGCAGCTTAGCTCACGCCGCATTGCGGGAAAAACTGTTTTTT. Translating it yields CASSLAHAALREKLFF.

In DNA form, the CDR3 reads TGTGCCAGCAGCCAAGGATTTCGACAGGGAGGTGGCTACACCTTC. Amino acid sequence: CASSQGFRQGGGYTF. This chain links TRBV6-5 with TRBJ1-2; 7 nucleotides match TRBD1. The germline V gene encodes CDR1 MNHEY and CDR2 SVGAGI. The V gene end was trimmed by 6 bases and the J gene end by 7 bases; junction bases not matched to a gene: 14. The CDR3 runs 15 residues.

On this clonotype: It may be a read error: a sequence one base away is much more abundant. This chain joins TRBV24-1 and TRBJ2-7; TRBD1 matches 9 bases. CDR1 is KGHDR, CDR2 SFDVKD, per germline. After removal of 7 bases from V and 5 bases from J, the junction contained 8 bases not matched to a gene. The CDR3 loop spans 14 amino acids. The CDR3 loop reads CATSLDRGWDEQYF. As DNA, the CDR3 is TGTGCCACCAGCTTAGACAGGGGGTGGGACGAGCAGTACTTC.

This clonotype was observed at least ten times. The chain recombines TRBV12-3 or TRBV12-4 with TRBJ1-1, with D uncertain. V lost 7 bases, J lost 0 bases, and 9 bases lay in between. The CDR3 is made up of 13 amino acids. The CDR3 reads CASNSEMNTEAFF. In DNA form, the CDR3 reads TGTGCCAGCAATTCCGAGATGAACACTGAAGCTTTCTTT.

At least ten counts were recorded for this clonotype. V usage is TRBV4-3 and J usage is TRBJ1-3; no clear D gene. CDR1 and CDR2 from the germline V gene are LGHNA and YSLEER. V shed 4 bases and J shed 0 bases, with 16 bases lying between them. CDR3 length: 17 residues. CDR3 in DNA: TGCGCCAGCAGCCCCAGACCGGAGGCGAGCTCTGGAAACACCATATATTTT. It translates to CASSPRPEASSGNTIYF.

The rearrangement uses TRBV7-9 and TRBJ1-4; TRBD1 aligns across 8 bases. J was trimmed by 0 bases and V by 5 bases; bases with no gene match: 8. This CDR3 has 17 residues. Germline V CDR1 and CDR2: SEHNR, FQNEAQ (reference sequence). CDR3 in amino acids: CASSPRGTGATNEKLFF. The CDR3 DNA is TGTGCCAGCAGCCCCCGGGGGACAGGCGCAACTAATGAAAAACTGTTTTTT.

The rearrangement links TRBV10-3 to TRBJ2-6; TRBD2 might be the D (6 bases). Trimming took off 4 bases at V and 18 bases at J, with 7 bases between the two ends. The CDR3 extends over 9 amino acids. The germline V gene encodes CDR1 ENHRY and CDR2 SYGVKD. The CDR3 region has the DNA TGTGCCATCAGTGGGGACTCGACTTTC. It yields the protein CAISGDSTF.

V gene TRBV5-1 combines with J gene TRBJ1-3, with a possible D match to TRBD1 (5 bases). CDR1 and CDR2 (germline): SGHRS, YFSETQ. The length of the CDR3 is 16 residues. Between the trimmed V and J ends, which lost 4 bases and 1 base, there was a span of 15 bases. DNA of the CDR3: TGCGCCAGCAGCATGGGACCTCGAGGGTCTGGAAACACCATATATTTT. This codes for CASSMGPRGSGNTIYF.

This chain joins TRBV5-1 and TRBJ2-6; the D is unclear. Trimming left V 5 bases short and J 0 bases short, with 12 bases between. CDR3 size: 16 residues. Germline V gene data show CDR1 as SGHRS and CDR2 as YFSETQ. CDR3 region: CASSQWQSSGANVLTF. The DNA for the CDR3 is TGCGCCAGCAGTCAGTGGCAAAGCTCTGGGGCCAACGTCCTGACTTTC.

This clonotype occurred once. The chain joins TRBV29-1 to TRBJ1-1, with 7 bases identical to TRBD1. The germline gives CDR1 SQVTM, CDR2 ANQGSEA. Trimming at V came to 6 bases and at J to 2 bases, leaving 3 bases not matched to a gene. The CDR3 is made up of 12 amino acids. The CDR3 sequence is CSVGGRNTEAFF. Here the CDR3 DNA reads TGCAGCGTAGGGGGCCGCAACACTGAAGCTTTCTTT.

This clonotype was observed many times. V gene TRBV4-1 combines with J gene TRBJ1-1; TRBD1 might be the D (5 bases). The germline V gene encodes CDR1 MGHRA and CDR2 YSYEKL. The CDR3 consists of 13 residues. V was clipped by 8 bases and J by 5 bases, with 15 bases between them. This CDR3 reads CASGKGPLTEAFF. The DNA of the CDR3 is TGCGCCAGCGGTAAGGGGCCCTTGACTGAAGCTTTCTTT.

The CDR3 DNA is TGTGCCACCAGCAGATTCGAGAACACTGAAGCTTTCTTT. This gives the protein CATSRFENTEAFF. The rearrangement links TRBV15 to TRBJ1-1; D unresolved. Germline V gene sequence: CDR1 LNHNV, CDR2 YYDKDF (reference sequence). The CDR3 length is 13 residues. V lost 2 bases to trimming and J lost 1 base, with 5 bases between them.

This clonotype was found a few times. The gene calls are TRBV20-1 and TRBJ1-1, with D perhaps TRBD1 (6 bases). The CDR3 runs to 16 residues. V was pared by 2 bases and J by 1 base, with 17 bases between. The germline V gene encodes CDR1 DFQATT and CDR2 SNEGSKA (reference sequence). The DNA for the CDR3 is TGCAGTGCTAGACCTACCGGGGGCTTGACGAACACTGAAGCTTTCTTT. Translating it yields CSARPTGGLTNTEAFF.

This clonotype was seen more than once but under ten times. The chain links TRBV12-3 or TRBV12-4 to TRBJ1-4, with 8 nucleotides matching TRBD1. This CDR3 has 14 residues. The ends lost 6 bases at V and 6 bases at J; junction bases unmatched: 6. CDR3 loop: CASSWTGSDEKLFF. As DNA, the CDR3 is TGTGCCAGCAGCTGGACAGGGTCGGATGAAAAACTGTTTTTT.

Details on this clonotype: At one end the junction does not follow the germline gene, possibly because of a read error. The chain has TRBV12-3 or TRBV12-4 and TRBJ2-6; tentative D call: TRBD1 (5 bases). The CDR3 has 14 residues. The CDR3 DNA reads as TGTGCCAGCAAGACAGACTCTGGGACCAACGTCCTGACTTTC. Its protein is CASKTDSGTNVLTF.

The CDR3 nucleotides read TGTGCCAGCAGCGGACGAACAGGCTCCAAAGGGGAGACCCAGTACTTC. Protein product: CASSGRTGSKGETQYF. This rearrangement joins TRBV5-4 to TRBJ2-5; D is perhaps TRBD1 (5 bases). Germline CDR1 and CDR2: SGHNT and YYREEE (reference sequence). V gave up 4 bases and J gave up 5 bases, with 21 bases separating them. CDR3 size: 16 residues.